A single sample is the source of the 13 T cell receptor beta chains below, sequenced in a study of long-term antiretroviral therapy in people with HIV. With survey level as its setting, the immunoSEQ assay was v3.0. Data came from immunoSEQ multiplex PCR; TCRdb stores just in-frame clones and leaves some out. The sample has roughly 28,000 clones, 85% to 95% seen once. Source: unsorted PBMCs, taken 5.3 years after starting antiretroviral therapy. Receptors originate from a man in his forties or fifties with HIV.

The J gene is TRBJ1-5, the V gene TRBV4-3, with 8 bases matching TRBD1. CDR1 is LGHNA, CDR2 YSLEER, per germline. Unmatched junction bases numbered 6, after V lost 5 bases and J lost 0 bases. The CDR3 extends over 16 amino acids. The CDR3 DNA sequence: TGCGCCAGCAGCTGGGGAACAGGGGGTAGCAATCAGCCCCAGCATTTT. This codes for CASSWGTGGSNQPQHF.

The rearrangement uses TRBV7-2 and TRBJ1-3; D is uncertain. Trimming pared 6 bases from V and 1 base from J, leaving 13 bases between. Germline CDR1 SGHTA, CDR2 FQGNSA. CDR3 length: 15 amino acids. The CDR3 region has the DNA TGTGCCAGCAGTCCCACAACGATTTCTGGAAACACCATATATTTT. Translation gives CASSPTTISGNTIYF.

This chain links TRBV5-6 with TRBJ2-7; D is possibly TRBD2 (5 bases). The CDR3 has 14 residues. Germline CDR1 and CDR2: SGHDT and YYEEEE. The V end was cut by 1 base, the J end by 2 bases, with 10 bases between. CDR3: CASSLPGIPYEQYF. CDR3 bases: TGTGCCAGCAGCTTGCCCGGGATCCCCTACGAGCAGTACTTC.

The chain joins TRBV7-8 to TRBJ2-7; a weak D match, TRBD1 (6 bases). CDR1 is SGHVS, CDR2 FQNEAQ, per germline. V dropped 2 bases and J dropped 2 bases, with 10 bases sitting between them. The length of the CDR3 is 14 residues. CDR3 nucleotide sequence: TGTGCCAGCAGCTTAAGAGGACAGACCTACGAGCAGTACTTC. It codes for CASSLRGQTYEQYF.

For this clone: Mismatch with germline at one junction end may stem from a read error. J is TRBJ1-2 and V is TRBV4-1, with TRBD1 as a possible D gene (6 bases). The length of the CDR3 is 11 residues. CDR1 and CDR2 (germline): MGHRA, YSYEKL. The CDR3 DNA sequence: TGCGCCAGCAGCCAAGGTACAGGGCCTAACTTC. Protein sequence: CASSQGTGPNF.

This chain joins TRBV19 and TRBJ1-5, with D hard to call. V lost 5 bases and J lost 0, with 11 bases in between. The length of the CDR3 is 15 residues. Germline CDR1 LNHDA, CDR2 SQIVND (reference sequence). CDR3 loop: CASSVLQPSNQPQHF. The CDR3 region has the DNA TGTGCCAGTAGTGTTCTCCAGCCTAGCAATCAGCCCCAGCATTTT.

The chain has TRBV4-3 and TRBJ1-2, with D possibly matching TRBD1 (5 bases). V lost 0 bases to trimming and J lost 4 bases, with 12 bases between them. Germline V gives CDR1 LGHNA, CDR2 YSLEER. The CDR3 is made up of 15 amino acids. For the CDR3, the DNA is TGCGCCAGCAGCCAAGATCAAACAGGCAGCTATGGCTACACCTTC. Protein product: CASSQDQTGSYGYTF.

The chain combines TRBV28 with TRBJ2-7, with a weak D call TRBD2 (7 bases). CDR1 is MDHEN, CDR2 SYDVKM, per germline. This CDR3 contains 16 residues. CDR3 bases: TGTGCTTCTGTCTCCTCGGGTGGGGCGGGGGCATACGAGCAGTACTTC. This translates into CASVSSGGAGAYEQYF.

V and J are TRBV30 and TRBJ2-1, with D uncertain. Trimming shortened V by 2 bases and J by 4 bases, and 15 bases separated the two germline ends. Per the germline V gene, CDR1 is GTSNPN and CDR2 is SVGIG (reference sequence). CDR3 length: 15 residues. Here the CDR3 reads CAWSITYRYYNEQFF. The CDR3 DNA sequence: TGTGCCTGGAGTATAACTTATCGATATTACAATGAGCAGTTCTTC. The entire variable domain, with the rest obtained from reference TRBV30 and TRBJ2-1, is as follows: SQTIHQWPATLVQPVGSPLSLECTVEGTSNPNLYWYRQAAGRGLQLLFYSVGIGQISSEVPQNLSASRPQDRQFILSSKKLLLSDSGFYLCAWSITYRYYNEQFFGPGTRLTVL.

The chain carries TRBV4-3 and TRBJ1-3; 7 nucleotides match TRBD1. V dropped 5 bases and J dropped 0; count of bases not matched to a gene: 1. Germline V CDR1 and CDR2: LGHNA, YSLEER. The CDR3 loop spans 14 amino acids. In DNA, the CDR3 is TGCGCCAGCAGCGGACAGGCCTCTGGAAACACCATATATTTT. Protein sequence: CASSGQASGNTIYF.

This chain connects TRBV2 to TRBJ1-1; 8 bases fit TRBD1. The V segment lost 7 bases and the J segment 1 base; nucleotides outside the gene matches: 2. CDR3 size: 13 residues. The germline V gene has CDR1 SNHLY and CDR2 FYNNEI. DNA of the CDR3: TGTGCCAGCAAGGACAGGGAGAACACTGAAGCTTTCTTT. This translates into CASKDRENTEAFF.

V gene TRBV9 combines with J gene TRBJ1-1; TRBD1 matches at 8 bases. The CDR3 consists of 13 residues. Germline CDR1 SGDLS, CDR2 YYNGEE. Germline trimming cut 7 bases from V and 4 bases from J; bases unmatched to any gene: 6. This chain's CDR3 is CASGTGAGTEAFF. CDR3 nucleotide sequence: TGTGCCAGCGGGACAGGAGCGGGCACTGAAGCTTTCTTT.

The rearrangement links TRBV5-1 to TRBJ2-7, with D hard to call. The germline V and J ends were trimmed by 0 bases and 3 bases, with 19 bases remaining between them. The CDR3 runs to 17 residues. Per germline, CDR1 SGHRS and CDR2 YFSETQ. Written as DNA, the CDR3 is TGCGCCAGCAGCTTGGGCTACCGTCAGAATTTAATCTACGAGCAGTACTTC. It codes for CASSLGYRQNLIYEQYF.